This TCR beta chain stems from a study of shared clonotypes between healthy human individuals (dated by TCRdb to 2018 to 2021). Broadly, across the study: Three men and two women, aged 18 to 49 years, made up the cohort. Blood TCR repertoires of five healthy adults were deeply sequenced to estimate repertoire size and the extent of clonotype sharing between individuals. To increase sequencing depth and limit assay-specific biases, TCR repertoire library preparation and sequencing were carried out by different laboratories using diverse techniques. Leukapheresis yielded between about 0.9 and 8.9 billion PBMCs per donor. Here is what the overall study found, with its caveats: Sampling was limited to blood, and TCR repertoires in tissue likely differ from TCR repertoires in blood. The small number of donors limited the genetic and exposure-history diversity represented. Based on pairwise subsampling, the degree of clonotype sharing among donors was expected to be affected by sequencing depth.

There are many counts of this clone. Which antigen it targets is not known. Per-nucleotide qualities are absent, and no much larger clonotype sits a single base away. Other nucleotide sequences from this sample produce the same CDR3. Using the deep immunoSEQ assay, TCR CDR3 regions were amplified from genomic DNA by multiplex PCR. For each cell subset, the extracted genomic DNA was distributed evenly across all wells of several immunoSEQ 96-well plates, and each plate served as one replicate. Each replicate PCR for unsorted PBMC received 250 to 300 ng genomic DNA, equal to approximately 29,000 T cell genomes. Ten immunoSEQ deep assay plates were used to sequence unsorted PBMC genomic DNA. Purified libraries were measured with a Qubit 3.0 fluorometer, size-checked on a Bioanalyzer 2100, and measured again with the KAPA Library Quantification kit. Every immunoSEQ 96-well plate was sequenced on a separate single-read 150-cycle Illumina NextSeq 550 flow cell. As for how the authors treated the data: Because the immunoSEQ output held only junctional sequences and lacked quality scores, the filtering could not match the filtering applied to full-length reads. To assign V/J genes and CDR3, sequences were annotated using PyIR, a Python wrapper for IgBLAST v1.9, with IMGT germline references. Any read was removed if the V/J assignment was weak (E-value above 1e-6), the CDR3 was missing, or the read contained stop codons, out-of-frame junctions, or ambiguous translated residues. A V3J clonotype was defined by an identical inferred V gene, J gene, and CDR3 amino acid sequence. The percentage overlap between two repertoires was calculated by dividing the number of shared unique clonotypes by the size of the smaller repertoire. Three approaches were used to assess repertoire richness: RTK rarefaction, the Chao1 estimator, and Recon v2.1 estimates of unobserved clonotypes. The clones in this table, taken by TCRdb from immuneACCESS, are in-frame only. Not every clone is retained; where verified, under half of the shortfall comes from an unresolved V gene, and the cause of the rest is unknown. That table is the source of V, J and clone size, and D and trimming were worked out from the DNA. The sample table lists around 500,000 clones, approximately 84% of them with a count of one. The ten biggest clones cover roughly 12% of the sample.

The donors were healthy, HIV-negative adults with no recently reported acute infections or vaccinations. All donors were Caucasian adults living in Nashville, Tennessee, USA. For unsorted samples, 70 million to 95 million PBMCs were counted, and genomic DNA was extracted using the QIAamp DNA Blood Mini kit. After blood collection by leukapheresis, PBMCs were isolated using Ficoll-Histopaque density gradient centrifugation and then cryopreserved in the vapor phase of liquid nitrogen. Sequenced sample: PBMCs. The clonotype comes from a woman aged 40 to 50 in good health. Some clones in this sample may be carry-over from other donors' samples.

Here the CDR3 is given as CASSVNTGAYSPLHF. In nucleotide form, the sequence is TGTGCCAGCAGCGTGAATACAGGGGCTTACTCACCCCTCCACTTT. The chain is made from TRBV7-9 and TRBJ1-6, with 7 middle bases fitting TRBD1. V and J are trimmed by 5 bases and 10 bases, and the gene matches miss 11 bases of the junction. Via the germline V gene (reference sequence), CDR1 is SEHNR and CDR2 FQNEAQ. The CDR3 sequence holds 15 residues, the cysteine and phenylalanine included. CDR3 DNA only is kept here, 45 bases in frame from base 1.